The TCR beta chain described here comes from a study of cytomegalovirus exposure and HLA in healthy donors. For this clone: Its matching antigen is unknown.

TCRdb's copy holds only in-frame clones and misses some; the assay was immunoSEQ multiplex PCR. Of some 90,000 clones in the sample, roughly 85% are singletons; the top ten hold more than 3%. Study results and caveats: Fewer than 200 TCR beta chains were listed as cytomegalovirus-associated.

The clonotype comes from a woman aged 25 to 39 in good health and CMV-seronegative. Source material: PBMCs.

The CDR3 protein is CASRNGLEEKLFF. The CDR3, as DNA: TGTGCCAGCAGGAACGGACTGGAGGAAAAACTGTTTTTT. This chain uses TRBV6-5 with TRBJ1-4; D is ambiguous. This CDR3 comprises 13 residues. V was trimmed by 6 bases and J by 8 bases, leaving 13 bases between them. Germline V lookup: CDR1 MNHEY, CDR2 SVGAGI.